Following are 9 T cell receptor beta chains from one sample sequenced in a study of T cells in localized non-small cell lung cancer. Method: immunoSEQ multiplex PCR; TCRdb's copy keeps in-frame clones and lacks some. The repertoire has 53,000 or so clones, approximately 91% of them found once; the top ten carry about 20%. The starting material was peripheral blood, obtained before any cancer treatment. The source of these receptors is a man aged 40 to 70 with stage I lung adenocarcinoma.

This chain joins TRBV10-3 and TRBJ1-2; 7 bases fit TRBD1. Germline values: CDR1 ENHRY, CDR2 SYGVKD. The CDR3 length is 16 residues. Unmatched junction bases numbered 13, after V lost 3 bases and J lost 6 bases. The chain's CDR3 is CAISEYRQGERDGYTF. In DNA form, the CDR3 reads TGTGCCATCAGTGAATATCGACAGGGCGAAAGGGATGGCTACACCTTC.

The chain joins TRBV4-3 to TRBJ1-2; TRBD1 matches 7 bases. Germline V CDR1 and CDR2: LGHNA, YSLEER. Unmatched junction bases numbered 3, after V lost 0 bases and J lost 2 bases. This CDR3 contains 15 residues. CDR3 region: CASSQDPGQNYGYTF. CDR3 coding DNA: TGCGCCAGCAGCCAAGACCCGGGACAGAACTATGGCTACACCTTC.

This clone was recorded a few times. As DNA, the CDR3 is TGTGCCAGCAGCCTACAGGGCAGAAGCAATCAGCCCCAGCATTTT. Amino acid sequence: CASSLQGRSNQPQHF. V is TRBV28 and J is TRBJ1-5, with D tentatively TRBD1 (6 bases). From germline, CDR1 is MDHEN and CDR2 SYDVKM. The V end was cut by 6 bases, the J end by 1 base, with 13 bases between. There are 15 residues in the CDR3. Drawing the rest from reference TRBV28 and TRBJ1-5, the complete variable domain is DVKVTQSSRYLVKRTGEKVFLECVQDMDHENMFWYRQDPGLGLRLIYFSYDVKMKEKGDIPEGYSVSREKKERFSLILESASTNQTSMYLCASSLQGRSNQPQHFGDGTRLSIL.

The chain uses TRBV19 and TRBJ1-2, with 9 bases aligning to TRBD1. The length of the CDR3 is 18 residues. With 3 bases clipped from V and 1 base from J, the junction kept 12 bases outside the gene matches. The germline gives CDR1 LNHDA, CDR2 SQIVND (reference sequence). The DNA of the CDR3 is TGTGCCAGTAGTATTCCGGGACAGGGTAATATTGTTAACTATGGCTACACCTTC. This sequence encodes CASSIPGQGNIVNYGYTF. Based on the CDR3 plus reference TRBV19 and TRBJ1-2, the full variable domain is DGGITQSPKYLFRKEGQNVTLSCEQNLNHDAMYWYRQDPGQGLRLIYYSQIVNDFQKGDIAEGYSVSREKKESFPLTVTSAQKNPTAFYLCASSIPGQGNIVNYGYTFGSGTRLTVV.

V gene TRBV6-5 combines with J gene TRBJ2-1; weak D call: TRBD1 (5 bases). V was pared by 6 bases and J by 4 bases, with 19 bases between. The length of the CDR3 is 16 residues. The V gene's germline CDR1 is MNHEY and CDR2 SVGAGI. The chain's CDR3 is CASSYPGWWVYNEQFF. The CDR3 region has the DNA TGTGCCAGCAGCTACCCAGGGTGGTGGGTTTACAATGAGCAGTTCTTC.

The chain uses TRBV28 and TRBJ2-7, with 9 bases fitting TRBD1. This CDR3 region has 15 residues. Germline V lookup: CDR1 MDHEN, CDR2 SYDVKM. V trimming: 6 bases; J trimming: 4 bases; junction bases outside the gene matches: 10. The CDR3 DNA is TGTGCCAGCAGCCTTCCGGGACAGGGTGGATACGAGCAGTACTTC. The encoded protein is CASSLPGQGGYEQYF.

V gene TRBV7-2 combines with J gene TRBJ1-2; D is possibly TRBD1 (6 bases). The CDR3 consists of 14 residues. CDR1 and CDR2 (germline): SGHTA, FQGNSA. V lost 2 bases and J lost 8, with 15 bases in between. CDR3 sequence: CASSLLGQGRGYTF. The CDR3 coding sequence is TGTGCCAGCAGCTTATTGGGGCAGGGGAGAGGCTACACCTTC.

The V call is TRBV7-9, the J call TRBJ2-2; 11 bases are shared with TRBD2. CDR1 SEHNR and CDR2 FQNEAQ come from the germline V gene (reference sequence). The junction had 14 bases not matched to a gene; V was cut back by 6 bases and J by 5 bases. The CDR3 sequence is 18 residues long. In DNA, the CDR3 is TGTGCCAGCAGGTTCACTAGCGGGGGCCCCTTCGGAACCGGGGAGCTGTTTTTT. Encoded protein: CASRFTSGGPFGTGELFF.

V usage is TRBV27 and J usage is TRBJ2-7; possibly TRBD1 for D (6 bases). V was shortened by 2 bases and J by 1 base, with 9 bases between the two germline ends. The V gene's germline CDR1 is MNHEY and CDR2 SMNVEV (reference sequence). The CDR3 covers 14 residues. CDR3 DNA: TGTGCCAGCAGTTTAGGGGGCCTTTCCTACGAGCAGTACTTC. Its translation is CASSLGGLSYEQYF.